These T cell receptor beta chains were read from a single sample in a study of cytomegalovirus exposure and HLA in healthy donors. Clones were sequenced by immunoSEQ multiplex PCR, and TCRdb holds only the in-frame ones, with some missing. The sample records 100,000 to 130,000 clones, over 75% being singletons. Material for sequencing was PBMCs. The source of these receptors is a male donor in good health and CMV-seronegative. Each CDR3 is given with its conserved first and last residue. The D gene is left open where the match is weak. Size tells how often a clone was seen (once, few, many) or the class of an expanded clone, and some rows leave it out.

v_call: TRBV29-1
j_call: TRBJ2-7
clone_size: .
d_call: TRBD1
cdr3_aa: CSVAGTVRYEQYF
cdr3_nt: TGCAGCGTCGCAGGGACAGTGAGATACGAGCAGTACTTC

v_call: TRBV28
j_call: TRBJ1-1
clone_size: .
d_call: TRBD1
cdr3_aa: CASSASGQMNTEAFF
cdr3_nt: TGTGCCAGCAGTGCCTCGGGACAGATGAACACTGAAGCTTTCTTT

v_call: TRBV7-6
j_call: TRBJ2-1
clone_size: few
d_call: .
cdr3_aa: CASSLDWTVNEQFF
cdr3_nt: TGTGCCAGCAGCTTAGACTGGACAGTCAATGAGCAGTTCTTC

v_call: TRBV2
j_call: TRBJ2-7
clone_size: .
d_call: TRBD1
cdr3_aa: CASSEASRRTGRVYEQYF
cdr3_nt: TGTGCCAGCAGTGAAGCCTCTCGGAGGACAGGGAGAGTCTACGAGCAGTACTTC

v_call: TRBV6-4
j_call: TRBJ2-1
clone_size: .
d_call: .
cdr3_aa: CASSDSGGSSGEQFF
cdr3_nt: TGTGCCAGCAGTGACTCGGGAGGTAGTAGCGGTGAGCAGTTCTTC

v_call: TRBV1
j_call: TRBJ2-1
clone_size: .
d_call: .
cdr3_aa: CTSSHDKASGAYNEQFF
cdr3_nt: TGCACCAGCAGCCATGATAAGGCTAGTGGGGCGTACAATGAGCAGTTCTTC

v_call: TRBV7-3
j_call: TRBJ2-1
clone_size: .
d_call: .
cdr3_aa: CASSLGLAYNEQFF
cdr3_nt: TGTGCCAGCAGCTTAGGTCTAGCGTACAATGAGCAGTTCTTC

v_call: TRBV6-6
j_call: TRBJ2-5
clone_size: .
d_call: .
cdr3_aa: CASSYERLSQETQYF
cdr3_nt: TGTGCCAGCAGTTACGAGCGACTAAGCCAAGAGACCCAGTACTTC

v_call: TRBV30
j_call: TRBJ2-1
clone_size: .
d_call: TRBD2
cdr3_aa: CASSGSSYNEQFF
cdr3_nt: TGTGCCTCCAGCGGGAGCTCCTACAATGAGCAGTTCTTC

v_call: TRBV6-5
j_call: TRBJ2-7
clone_size: .
d_call: TRBD2
cdr3_aa: CASSRGGPEQYF
cdr3_nt: TGTGCCAGCAGTCGGGGGGGGCCGGAGCAGTACTTC

v_call: TRBV10-3
j_call: TRBJ1-2
clone_size: .
d_call: .
cdr3_aa: CAISVGGGYTF
cdr3_nt: TGTGCCATCAGTGTTGGAGGAGGCTACACCTTC

v_call: TRBV25-1
j_call: TRBJ2-3
clone_size: .
d_call: TRBD1
cdr3_aa: CASSESGTGPTDTQYF
cdr3_nt: TGTGCCAGCAGTGAATCCGGGACAGGGCCCACAGATACGCAGTATTTT

v_call: TRBV9
j_call: TRBJ2-2
clone_size: .
d_call: TRBD2
cdr3_aa: CASSVGSGRNTGELFF
cdr3_nt: TGTGCCAGCAGCGTAGGAAGCGGGAGGAACACCGGGGAGCTGTTTTTT

v_call: TRBV28
j_call: TRBJ2-7
clone_size: few
d_call: .
cdr3_aa: CASTTVGYEQYF
cdr3_nt: TGTGCCAGCACGACAGTTGGGTACGAGCAGTACTTC

v_call: TRBV7-9
j_call: TRBJ2-7
clone_size: .
d_call: .
cdr3_aa: CASSSPRPRTEDEQYF
cdr3_nt: TGTGCCAGCAGCTCGCCCCGGCCCAGGACAGAGGACGAGCAGTACTTC

v_call: TRBV6-1
j_call: TRBJ1-1
clone_size: .
d_call: TRBD1
cdr3_aa: CASSDTAGGYTEAFF
cdr3_nt: TGTGCCAGCAGTGATACAGCAGGGGGCTACACTGAAGCTTTCTTT

v_call: TRBV6-6
j_call: TRBJ2-5
clone_size: .
d_call: TRBD1
cdr3_aa: CASKRGQGAGETQYF
cdr3_nt: TGTGCCAGCAAGAGGGGGCAGGGGGCAGGGGAGACCCAGTACTTC

v_call: TRBV19
j_call: TRBJ2-1
clone_size: .
d_call: TRBD1
cdr3_aa: CASSRSTGAYEQFF
cdr3_nt: TGTGCCAGTAGTAGATCGACAGGGGCCTATGAGCAGTTCTTC

v_call: TRBV6-1
j_call: TRBJ2-2
clone_size: once
d_call: TRBD1
cdr3_aa: CARGTDTGELFF
cdr3_nt: TGTGCCAGGGGGACAGACACCGGGGAGCTGTTTTTT

v_call: TRBV28
j_call: TRBJ1-2
clone_size: .
d_call: .
cdr3_aa: CASSREPDGYTF
cdr3_nt: TGTGCCAGCAGCCGGGAGCCTGATGGCTACACCTTC

v_call: TRBV30
j_call: TRBJ1-1
clone_size: .
d_call: TRBD1
cdr3_aa: CAWSNRGLRTEAFF
cdr3_nt: TGTGCCTGGAGTAACAGGGGGCTTCGCACTGAAGCTTTCTTT

v_call: TRBV19
j_call: TRBJ2-7
clone_size: .
d_call: TRBD1
cdr3_aa: CASSIRPGQGSEQYF
cdr3_nt: TGTGCCAGTAGTATACGCCCGGGACAGGGTTCCGAGCAGTACTTC

v_call: TRBV21-1
j_call: TRBJ2-2
clone_size: .
d_call: .
cdr3_aa: CASSTLFGRVYTGELFF
cdr3_nt: TGTGCCAGCAGCACTTTGTTTGGGCGGGTTTACACCGGGGAGCTGTTTTTT

v_call: TRBV14
j_call: TRBJ1-1
clone_size: few
d_call: .
cdr3_aa: CASSKLRTEAFF
cdr3_nt: TGTGCCAGCAGCAAGCTCAGGACTGAAGCTTTCTTT

v_call: TRBV5-1
j_call: TRBJ2-7
clone_size: once
d_call: TRBD2
cdr3_aa: CASSLVSSGSYEQYF
cdr3_nt: TGCGCCAGCAGCTTGGTGTCTAGCGGATCCTACGAGCAGTACTTC

v_call: TRBV19
j_call: TRBJ2-7
clone_size: .
d_call: TRBD2
cdr3_aa: CASSIDLFFEAGTYEQYF
cdr3_nt: TGTGCCAGTAGTATAGATCTATTTTTCGAAGCGGGGACCTACGAGCAGTACTTC

v_call: TRBV13
j_call: TRBJ2-5
clone_size: .
d_call: .
cdr3_aa: CASGQQETQYF
cdr3_nt: TGTGCCAGCGGCCAGCAAGAGACCCAGTACTTC

v_call: TRBV29-1
j_call: TRBJ2-1
clone_size: once
d_call: TRBD2
cdr3_aa: CSVGPGTSGSLLAYNEQFF
cdr3_nt: TGCAGCGTTGGGCCCGGGACTAGCGGGAGTTTACTGGCGTACAATGAGCAGTTCTTC

v_call: TRBV18
j_call: TRBJ1-2
clone_size: .
d_call: TRBD1
cdr3_aa: CASANLGTDGYTF
cdr3_nt: TGTGCCAGCGCAAACCTAGGGACAGATGGCTACACCTTC

v_call: TRBV10-3
j_call: TRBJ2-2
clone_size: few
d_call: TRBD2
cdr3_aa: CAISESPAGVPGELFF
cdr3_nt: TGTGCCATCAGTGAGTCACCAGCGGGAGTCCCCGGGGAGCTGTTTTTT

v_call: TRBV12-5
j_call: TRBJ2-5
clone_size: .
d_call: .
cdr3_aa: CASGPRGNQETQYF
cdr3_nt: TGTGCTAGTGGTCCTAGGGGCAACCAAGAGACCCAGTACTTC

v_call: TRBV10-3
j_call: TRBJ2-7
clone_size: .
d_call: TRBD1
cdr3_aa: CAINGQGPYEQYF
cdr3_nt: TGTGCCATCAACGGACAGGGTCCCTACGAGCAGTACTTC

v_call: TRBV10-1
j_call: TRBJ2-3
clone_size: .
d_call: .
cdr3_aa: CASSAAVLDTQYF
cdr3_nt: TGCGCCAGCAGTGCGGCGGTGTTAGATACGCAGTATTTT

v_call: TRBV10-3
j_call: TRBJ2-7
clone_size: few
d_call: .
cdr3_aa: CAIWGQGSYEQYF
cdr3_nt: TGTGCCATCTGGGGCCAGGGGAGCTACGAGCAGTACTTC

v_call: TRBV18
j_call: TRBJ2-5
clone_size: .
d_call: .
cdr3_aa: CASSPHQEETQYF
cdr3_nt: TGTGCCAGCTCACCACATCAGGAAGAGACCCAGTACTTC

v_call: TRBV28
j_call: TRBJ1-2
clone_size: .
d_call: TRBD1
cdr3_aa: CASSFQDRVYGYTF
cdr3_nt: TGTGCCAGCAGTTTCCAGGACAGGGTCTATGGCTACACCTTC

v_call: TRBV19
j_call: TRBJ2-7
clone_size: .
d_call: TRBD1
cdr3_aa: CASSARDRAQYEQYF
cdr3_nt: TGTGCCAGTAGTGCCCGGGACAGGGCTCAGTACGAGCAGTACTTC

v_call: TRBV28
j_call: TRBJ2-7
clone_size: .
d_call: TRBD1
cdr3_aa: CASSPMDRVNEQYF
cdr3_nt: TGTGCCAGCAGTCCGATGGACAGGGTAAACGAGCAGTACTTC

v_call: TRBV7-7
j_call: TRBJ2-1
clone_size: .
d_call: TRBD2
cdr3_aa: CASSLRLAGGSSYNEQFF
cdr3_nt: TGTGCCAGCAGCTTGCGGTTGGCGGGAGGGAGCTCCTACAATGAGCAGTTCTTC

v_call: TRBV29-1
j_call: TRBJ2-7
clone_size: .
d_call: TRBD2
cdr3_aa: CSALAGLAASYEQYF
cdr3_nt: TGCAGCGCTCTAGCGGGACTTGCTGCTAGTTACGAGCAGTACTTC

v_call: TRBV11-2
j_call: TRBJ2-7
clone_size: once
d_call: .
cdr3_aa: CASSLGAYEQYF
cdr3_nt: TGTGCCAGCAGCCTTGGGGCGTACGAGCAGTACTTC

v_call: TRBV6-5
j_call: TRBJ2-7
clone_size: .
d_call: TRBD2
cdr3_aa: CASSYEPGGLYEQYF
cdr3_nt: TGTGCCAGCAGTTACGAACCGGGAGGCCTCTACGAGCAGTACTTC

v_call: TRBV19
j_call: TRBJ1-3
clone_size: .
d_call: TRBD1
cdr3_aa: CASSMDRTLTIYF
cdr3_nt: TGTGCCAGTAGTATGGACAGGACTCTCACCATATATTTT

v_call: TRBV5-1
j_call: TRBJ2-3
clone_size: .
d_call: TRBD2
cdr3_aa: CASSLGLAGVGDTQYF
cdr3_nt: TGCGCCAGCAGCTTGGGACTAGCGGGAGTCGGGGATACGCAGTATTTT

v_call: TRBV6-5
j_call: TRBJ2-5
clone_size: .
d_call: .
cdr3_aa: CASKRPGMETQYF
cdr3_nt: TGTGCCAGCAAACGGCCAGGAATGGAGACCCAGTACTTC

v_call: TRBV11-2
j_call: TRBJ2-1
clone_size: once
d_call: TRBD2
cdr3_aa: CASSLGDWKAGESYNEQFF
cdr3_nt: TGTGCCAGCAGCTTAGGAGATTGGAAAGCGGGAGAATCCTACAATGAGCAGTTCTTC

v_call: TRBV27
j_call: TRBJ2-7
clone_size: .
d_call: TRBD1
cdr3_aa: CASSPPGVGRGLEQYF
cdr3_nt: TGTGCCAGCAGTCCGCCAGGGGTGGGCAGGGGGCTCGAGCAGTACTTC

v_call: TRBV5-1
j_call: TRBJ2-1
clone_size: .
d_call: TRBD2
cdr3_aa: CASSFGTSGSYEQFF
cdr3_nt: TGCGCCAGCAGCTTTGGGACTAGCGGGAGCTATGAGCAGTTCTTC

v_call: TRBV4-1
j_call: TRBJ2-5
clone_size: .
d_call: TRBD1
cdr3_aa: CASSFRTGTQETQYF
cdr3_nt: TGCGCCAGCAGCTTCCGGACAGGAACCCAAGAGACCCAGTACTTC

v_call: TRBV6-5
j_call: TRBJ1-2
clone_size: .
d_call: .
cdr3_aa: CASRKPGNYGYTF
cdr3_nt: TGTGCCAGCAGAAAGCCAGGCAACTATGGCTACACCTTC

v_call: TRBV18
j_call: TRBJ2-1
clone_size: .
d_call: .
cdr3_aa: CASSPLGAGLGNEQFF
cdr3_nt: TGTGCCAGCTCGCCCCTCGGGGCGGGATTAGGGAATGAGCAGTTCTTC

v_call: TRBV7-9
j_call: TRBJ2-2
clone_size: .
d_call: .
cdr3_aa: CASSPVTGPGELFF
cdr3_nt: TGTGCCAGCAGCCCCGTGACAGGTCCCGGGGAGCTGTTTTTT

v_call: TRBV27
j_call: TRBJ1-3
clone_size: .
d_call: TRBD1
cdr3_aa: CASSSGQGKGNTIYF
cdr3_nt: TGTGCCAGCAGTTCGGGACAGGGGAAGGGAAACACCATATATTTT

v_call: TRBV28
j_call: TRBJ1-4
clone_size: .
d_call: TRBD1
cdr3_aa: CASRATGESNEKLFF
cdr3_nt: TGTGCCAGCAGGGCCACAGGGGAATCTAATGAAAAACTGTTTTTT

v_call: TRBV6-1
j_call: TRBJ2-1
clone_size: once
d_call: TRBD1
cdr3_aa: CASSELPGQGYNEQFF
cdr3_nt: TGTGCCAGCAGTGAGTTGCCGGGACAGGGTTACAATGAGCAGTTCTTC

v_call: TRBV7-6
j_call: TRBJ2-2
clone_size: .
d_call: .
cdr3_aa: CASSSGGQRNTGELFF
cdr3_nt: TGTGCCAGCAGCTCCGGGGGACAGAGGAACACCGGGGAGCTGTTTTTT

v_call: TRBV5-5
j_call: TRBJ2-3
clone_size: once
d_call: TRBD2
cdr3_aa: CASTLAVREADTQYF
cdr3_nt: TGTGCCAGCACCTTAGCGGTTCGGGAGGCAGATACGCAGTATTTT

v_call: TRBV6-5
j_call: TRBJ2-7
clone_size: .
d_call: .
cdr3_aa: CASSYSDTYEQYF
cdr3_nt: TGTGCCAGCAGTTACTCCGACACCTACGAGCAGTACTTC

v_call: TRBV10-1
j_call: TRBJ1-1
clone_size: few
d_call: .
cdr3_aa: CASSEGMNTEAFF
cdr3_nt: TGCGCCAGCAGTGAGGGCATGAACACTGAAGCTTTCTTT

v_call: TRBV29-1
j_call: TRBJ2-7
clone_size: once
d_call: TRBD2
cdr3_aa: CSVEGLAGGTYEQYF
cdr3_nt: TGCAGCGTTGAAGGTCTAGCGGGAGGGACCTACGAGCAGTACTTC